The rows below give T cell receptor beta chains drawn from one sample of a study of control samples from healthy donors and cancer patients. The repertoire was sequenced with immunoSEQ multiplex PCR; TCRdb's copy has only in-frame clones and lacks some. The sample yields approximately 170,000 clones, nearly 90% seen once. Sequenced sample: blood. The receptors come from a woman in her fifties or sixties in good health. CDR3s include the opening cysteine and the closing phenylalanine or tryptophan. A D gene is named only where the DNA matches it firmly. For some rows the clone size is stated as once, few or many, or as a class when expanded; others skip it.

V	J	size	D	length	CDR3	DNA
TRBV11-2	TRBJ2-3	.	TRBD2	17	CASSLDRGTSGTDTQYF	TGTGCCAGCAGCTTAGATCGGGGGACTAGCGGGACCGATACGCAGTATTTT
TRBV9	TRBJ2-1	.	TRBD1	13	CASSLGQGTEQFF	TGTGCCAGCAGCTTAGGACAGGGTACTGAGCAGTTCTTC
TRBV24-1	TRBJ2-2	.	.	12	CATMDYTGELFF	TGTGCCACCATGGACTACACCGGGGAGCTGTTTTTT
TRBV19	TRBJ1-5	.	.	14	CASSIKQGSQPQHF	TGTGCCAGTAGTATCAAACAGGGAAGTCAGCCCCAGCATTTT
TRBV6-4	TRBJ2-3	.	TRBD2	15	CASRPTGGLTDTQYF	TGTGCCAGCAGACCTACGGGGGGGCTCACAGATACGCAGTATTTT
TRBV9	TRBJ2-7	.	TRBD2	18	CASSADVSGEFVSYEQYF	TGTGCCAGCAGCGCCGACGTTAGCGGGGAATTCGTCTCCTACGAGCAGTACTTC
TRBV10-3	TRBJ2-1	.	TRBD2	14	CAIGLAGGSREQFF	TGTGCCATTGGACTAGCGGGGGGGAGTAGGGAGCAGTTCTTC
TRBV4-1	TRBJ2-7	.	.	15	CASSQDSGQSYEQYF	TGCGCCAGCAGCCAAGATTCCGGACAGAGCTACGAGCAGTACTTC
TRBV3-1/TRBV3-2	TRBJ1-3	.	.	18	CASSQDSPAGTSGNTIYF	TGTGCCAGCAGCCAAGATAGCCCAGCCGGGACCTCTGGAAACACCATATATTTT
TRBV4-1	TRBJ1-5	.	.	14	CASSQEGGDQPQHF	TGCGCCAGCAGCCAAGAAGGGGGTGATCAGCCCCAGCATTTT
TRBV4-1	TRBJ2-3	.	.	13	CASSQDSWDTQYF	TGCGCCAGCAGCCAAGATAGTTGGGATACGCAGTATTTT
TRBV5-1	TRBJ2-2	few	.	14	CASRDNTNTGELFF	TGCGCCAGCAGGGACAACACAAACACCGGGGAGCTGTTTTTT
TRBV11-2	TRBJ1-2	.	.	15	CASSAGFPRSVGYTF	TGTGCCAGCAGCGCGGGATTTCCCAGGAGTGTTGGCTACACCTTC
TRBV7-5	TRBJ2-5	.	.	14	CARPPCGRQETQYF	TGTGCCAGGCCTCCTTGCGGGAGGCAAGAGACCCAGTACTTC
TRBV2	TRBJ1-5	.	.	16	CASSADQGLTSLAQHF	TGTGCCAGCAGTGCGGACCAGGGGTTGACTAGTTTGGCCCAGCATTTT
TRBV15	TRBJ2-7	.	.	17	CATSRKRGGQVPFEQYF	TGTGCCACCAGCAGGAAGAGGGGGGGACAGGTCCCCTTCGAGCAGTACTTC
TRBV7-9	TRBJ1-2	.	.	15	CASSLGTIGGYGYTF	TGTGCCAGCAGCTTAGGGACGATAGGCGGCTATGGCTACACCTTC
TRBV12-3/TRBV12-4	TRBJ1-4	once	.	13	CASSLALSERLFF	TGTGCCAGCAGTTTAGCGCTTTCGGAACGGCTGTTTTTT